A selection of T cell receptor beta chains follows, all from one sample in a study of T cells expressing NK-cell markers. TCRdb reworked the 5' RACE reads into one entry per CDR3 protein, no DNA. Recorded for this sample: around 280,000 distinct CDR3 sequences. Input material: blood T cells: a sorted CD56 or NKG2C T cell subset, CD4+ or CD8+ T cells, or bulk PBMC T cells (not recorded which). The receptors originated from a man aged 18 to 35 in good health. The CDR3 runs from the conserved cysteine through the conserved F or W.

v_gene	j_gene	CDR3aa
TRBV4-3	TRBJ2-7	CASSQNLGHLYEQYF
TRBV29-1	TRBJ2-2	CSVRMGAGDHTGELFF
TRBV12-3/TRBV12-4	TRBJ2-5	CASSSPTRAQETQYF
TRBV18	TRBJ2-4	CASSPEGARNIQYF
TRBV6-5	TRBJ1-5	CASRITGGNQPQHF
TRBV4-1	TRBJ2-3	CASSLLTGATDTQYF
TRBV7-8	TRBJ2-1	CASSVGTSRQFF
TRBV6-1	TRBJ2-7	CASGAIPGQGGEQYF
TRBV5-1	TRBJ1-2	CASSQRRWLNSDGYTF
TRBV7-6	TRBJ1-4	CASSLVVRRAREKLFF
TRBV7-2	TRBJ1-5	CASSVGFGQPQHF
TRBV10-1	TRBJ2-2	CASSSQRHGELFF
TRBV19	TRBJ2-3	CASRNIGGTSTDTQYF
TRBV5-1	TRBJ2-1	CASSYLGTPSANEQFF
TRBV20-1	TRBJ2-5	CSARSIGQGIKETQYF
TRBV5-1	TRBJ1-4	CASSSDGATSSFF
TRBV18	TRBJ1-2	CASSLRRDRDNYGYTF
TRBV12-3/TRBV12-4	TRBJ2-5	CASTPGLGVATQYF
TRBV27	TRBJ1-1	CASSSRQGMNTEAFF
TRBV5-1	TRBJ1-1	CASSPPVRATMNTEAFF
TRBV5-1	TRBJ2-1	CASSLAPPKNEQFF
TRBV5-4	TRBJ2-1	CASSLAGRTGGNEQFF
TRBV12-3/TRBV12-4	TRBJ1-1	CASSYAANTEAFF
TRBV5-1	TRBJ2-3	CASSFGQGPPDTQYF
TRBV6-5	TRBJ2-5	CASSYRSPGTRETQYF
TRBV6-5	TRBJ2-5	CASSYGASEETQYF
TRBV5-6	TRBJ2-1	CASSLFWTRGNNEQFF
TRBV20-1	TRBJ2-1	CSAGSTGLAVYNEQFF
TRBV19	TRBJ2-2	CASSTGQVNTGELFF
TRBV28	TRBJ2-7	CASSSPHSAFSYEQYF
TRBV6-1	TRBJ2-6	CASSEGYSGANVLTF
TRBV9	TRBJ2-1	CASSVVGEVGRRSYNEQFF
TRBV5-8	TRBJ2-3	CASSSGRAGYTDTQYF
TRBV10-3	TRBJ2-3	CAISDGLAGGTDTQYF
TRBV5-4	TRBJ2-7	CASNRDRAVIEQYF
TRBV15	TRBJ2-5	CATSRRGGQLKETQYF
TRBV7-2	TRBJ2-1	CASSPPGQGKDEQFF
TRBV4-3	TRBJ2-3	CASSQDWALADTQYF
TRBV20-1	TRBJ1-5	CSARDNQVFSNQPQHF
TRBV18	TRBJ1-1	CASSLKQGNEAFF
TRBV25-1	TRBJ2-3	CASSGPQMTHYTQYF
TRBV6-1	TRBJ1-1	CASTTRGAAEAFF
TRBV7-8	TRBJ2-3	CASSLVDGTSDTQYF
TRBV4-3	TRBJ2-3	CASSQAYSDTQYF
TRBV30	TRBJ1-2	CAFHRIVNYGYTF
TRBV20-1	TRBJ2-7	CSVRQGTYEQYF
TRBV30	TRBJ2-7	CAWSVSGSYEQYF
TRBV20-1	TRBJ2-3	CSARSGGSTDTQYF